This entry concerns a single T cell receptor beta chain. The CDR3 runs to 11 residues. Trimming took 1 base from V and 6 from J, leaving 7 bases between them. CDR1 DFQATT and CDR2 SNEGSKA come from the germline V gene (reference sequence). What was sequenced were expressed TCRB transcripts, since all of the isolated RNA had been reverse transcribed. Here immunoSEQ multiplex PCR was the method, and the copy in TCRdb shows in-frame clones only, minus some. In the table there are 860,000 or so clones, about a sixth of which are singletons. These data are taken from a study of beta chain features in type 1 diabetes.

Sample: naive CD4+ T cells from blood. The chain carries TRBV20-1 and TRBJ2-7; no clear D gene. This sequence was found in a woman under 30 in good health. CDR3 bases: TGCAGTGCTAGAGCGGTAGCCGAGCAGTACTTC. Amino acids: CSARAVAEQYF.